One and the same sample provided the 23 T cell receptor beta chains below, sequenced in a study of tumor-infiltrating lymphocytes in primary liver carcinoma. TCR beta cDNA was prepared out of approximately 470 ng total RNA by means of a constant-region primer. For TCR beta, libraries were produced by three nested multiplex PCR rounds using slightly modified ARM-PCR. Amplification in the first two PCR rounds was performed using TRBV1-TRBV30 forward primers and a C-beta reverse primer for approximately 10 cycles each. From the multiplex PCR reads, TCRdb called clonotypes with MiXCR, one entry per CDR3 protein. Among tens of thousands of distinct CDR3 sequences listed, 70% to 75% were seen once. For each extraction, RNA and DNA were obtained together from approximately 20-30 mg of unsorted bulk tissue. Sequencing used liver tumor tissue from sampling region 4. Subset of the sample: tumor region T4, right-lateral pole. The origin of the receptors is a woman in her sixties with primary liver carcinoma and hepatitis B virus infection.

On this clonotype itself: The conserved phenylalanine or tryptophan normally closing the CDR3 is absent here, so this likely arose from a read error. V is TRBV11-2 and J is TRBJ2-3, with 7 bases fitting TRBD1. This CDR3 has 16 amino acids. Germline V gene lookup returns CDR1 SGHAT and CDR2 FQNNGV. CDR3: CAISLAGQAITDTQYL. The CDR3 DNA sequence: TGTGCCATCAGCTTAGCCGGACAGGCGATCACAGATACTCAGTATCTT.

In its sample, this clonotype was seen many times. This chain connects TRBV20-1 to TRBJ1-2; the D gene is possibly TRBD1 (5 bases). The ends were cut back, 3 bases at V and 1 base at J, with 9 bases in the middle. Germline V gene data show CDR1 as DFQATT and CDR2 as SNEGSKA (reference sequence). This CDR3 has 13 residues. The CDR3 loop is CSARGPSNYGYTF. In nucleotides, the CDR3 is TGCAGTGCTAGGGGGCCGAGTAACTATGGCTACACCTTC.

Ten or more counts support this clonotype. This chain links TRBV28 with TRBJ1-6, with a weak D call TRBD1 (5 bases). V lost 2 bases, J lost 9 bases, and 11 bases lay in between. This CDR3 spans 14 amino acids. Germline CDR1 and CDR2: MDHEN and SYDVKM. The CDR3 nucleotides read TGTGCCAGCAGTTTAGCCAGGGCAAGTTCACCCCTCCACTTT. Protein sequence: CASSLARASSPLHF.

In regard to this clonotype: Its ends do not fully match the called genes, so a read error is possible. CDR3 nucleotide sequence: TGTGCCAGCACCCGTGGGGGACCTCTTCCAAACAATGAACAGATCTTC. Translation: CASTRGGPLPNNEQIF. This chain links TRBV5-4 with TRBJ2-1; D possibly uses TRBD1 or TRBD2 (5 bases each). This CDR3 is built from 16 residues. Germline values: CDR1 SGHNT, CDR2 YYREEE (reference sequence).

This clonotype has just one count. The chain uses TRBV5-6 and TRBJ2-1; D is possibly TRBD2 (6 bases). Trimming shortened V by 7 bases and J by 4 bases, and 18 bases separated the two germline ends. Germline CDR1 SGHDT, CDR2 YYEEEE. This CDR3 region has 15 residues. The DNA for the CDR3 is TGTGCCAGCCAAGAACGGGAGAACTTTTACAATGAGCAGTTCTTC. Protein product: CASQERENFYNEQFF.

This clonotype was detected many times. This chain links TRBV28 with TRBJ2-3, with unresolved D. The V end lost 4 bases, the J end lost 0 bases, and 5 bases lay between the germline ends. Germline V gene data show CDR1 as MDHEN and CDR2 as SYDVKM. This CDR3 is 13 amino acids long. The CDR3 nucleotides read TGTGCCAGCAGTTCCCCCAGCACAGATACGCAGTATTTT. This codes for CASSSPSTDTQYF.

On this clonotype itself: One base away lies a much larger clone, so this may be a sequencing read error. This chain joins TRBV28 and TRBJ1-2; 9 bases match TRBD1. J lost 13 bases, V lost 5 bases, and 5 bases had no gene match. This CDR3 spans 11 amino acids. Germline CDR1 and CDR2: MDHEN and SYDVKM. CDR3 sequence (DNA): TGTGCCAGCAGTCACAGGGGGCTCTGCACCTTC. Protein sequence: CASSHRGLCTF.

Note on this clonotype: One end of the junction varies from germline; a read error may be responsible. The CDR3 DNA reads TGTGTCAGCAGCTTAGGGGGACTAACGTACACGTCAGATACACACTATTTT. Its protein is CVSSLGGLTYTSDTHYF. The rearrangement joins TRBV11-2 to TRBJ2-3; a possible D gene is TRBD2 (7 bases). Germline CDR1 SGHAT, CDR2 FQNNGV. The length of the CDR3 is 17 residues.

The sample holds one count of this clonotype. This may stem from a read error, because a much larger clone lies one nucleotide away. This rearrangement joins TRBV30 to TRBJ2-3; possibly TRBD2 for D (5 bases). Germline CDR1 GTSNPN, CDR2 SVGIG (reference sequence). Trimming stripped 3 bases from V and 4 bases from J, with 14 bases between. This CDR3 is 14 amino acids long. In DNA form, the CDR3 reads TGTGCCTGGAGCGAGGGTTGGGGATCAGATACGCAGTATTTT. Amino acid sequence: CAWSEGWGSDTQYF.

In the case of this clonotype: A much bigger clone sits one base away, suggesting this may be a read error. V and J are TRBV5-1 and TRBJ2-6, with D unclear. V gave up 0 bases and J gave up 0 bases, with 13 bases separating them. Germline V gene data show CDR1 as SGHRS and CDR2 as YFSETQ. The CDR3 is 18 amino acids. The CDR3 loop reads CASSLEAVVRSGANVLTF. In DNA, the CDR3 is TGCGCCAGCAGCTTGGAGGCAGTTGTCCGCTCTGGGGCCAACGTCCTGACTTTC.

There are many counts of this clonotype. The genes are TRBV7-9 and TRBJ2-1; 9 bases match TRBD1. The V segment lost 5 bases and the J segment 3 bases; nucleotides outside the gene matches: 11. The CDR3 sequence is 17 residues long. Per germline, CDR1 SEHNR and CDR2 FQNEAQ (reference sequence). The CDR3 is CASSAPGTGGFYNEQFF. The CDR3 DNA reads as TGTGCCAGCAGCGCCCCTGGAACAGGGGGCTTCTACAATGAGCAGTTCTTC.

Points on this clonotype: At one boundary the junction diverges from the germline segment, which might be a read error. The chain joins TRBV5-4 to TRBJ2-5; 8 bases agree with TRBD2. The CDR3 is 17 residues long. Germline lookup yields CDR1 SGHNT and CDR2 YYREEE (reference sequence). The CDR3, as DNA: TGTGCCAGCATGAGGGCAGCGACTAGCGCATGGGGAGAGGCCCAGTACTTC. Its translation: CASMRAATSAWGEAQYF.

As for this clonotype: At one end, the junction sequence differs from germline, possibly due to a read error. This sequence joins TRBV4-2 and TRBJ2-3, with 8 bases identical to TRBD1. CDR1 and CDR2 (germline): LGHNA, YNFKEQ. The CDR3 loop spans 15 amino acids. DNA for the CDR3: TGTGTCAGCAGCCCGACCCAGGGGGCCACAGATACGCAATATTTT. This sequence encodes CVSSPTQGATDTQYF.

About this clonotype: A read error may account for a junction end that differs from germline. J is TRBJ1-5 and V is TRBV12-3 or TRBV12-4; 9 nucleotides agree with TRBD1. CDR3 length: 15 amino acids. The CDR3 reads CASSLQGAWWEPQHF. The CDR3 DNA is TGTGCCAGTAGTTTACAGGGGGCGTGGTGGGAGCCCCAGCATTTT.

The chain carries TRBV6-1 and TRBJ2-7, with D perhaps TRBD2 (5 bases). The CDR3 spans 14 residues. Germline assignment: CDR1 MNHNS and CDR2 SASEGT. This CDR3 reads CANSEAFEGYEQYF. CDR3 DNA sequence: TGTGCTAACAGTGAAGCTTTCGAGGGATACGAGCAGTACTTC.

As for this clonotype: This may come from a read error, since a much larger clone is one base off. This CDR3 fails to terminate in the conserved phenylalanine or tryptophan, so it likely reflects a read error. The chain carries TRBV7-9 and TRBJ1-5; unclear D gene. CDR1 SEHNR and CDR2 FQNEAQ come from the germline V gene (reference sequence). The CDR3 covers 15 residues. Trimming stripped 1 base from V and 1 base from J, with 8 bases between. The CDR3 bases are TGTGCCAGCAGCTTAGGGGTCGGCAGCAATCAGCCCCAGCATATT. Protein: CASSLGVGSNQPQHI.

Turning to this clonotype: Without the conserved terminal phenylalanine or tryptophan, this CDR3 likely stems from a read error. The V gene is TRBV6-1, the J gene TRBJ2-4, with 9 bases aligning to TRBD1. The length of the CDR3 is 16 residues. The ends lost 7 bases at V and 9 bases at J; junction bases unmatched: 16. Germline assignment: CDR1 MNHNS and CDR2 SASEGT. The CDR3 nucleotides read TGTGCCAGCACTGAGGGGACAGGGTGCTGGAGGGGCATTCAGTACTTA. Its translation is CASTEGTGCWRGIQYL.

With regard to this clonotype: The junction shows a germline mismatch at one end, possibly a read error. The rearrangement links TRBV12-3 or TRBV12-4 to TRBJ2-3, with D possibly TRBD2 on 5 matching bases. The CDR3 is made up of 15 amino acids. CDR3 bases: TGTGCCAGCAGTCTGGACTGCTTCCGGTCAGATACGCAATATTTT. Protein product: CASSLDCFRSDTQYF.

A note on this clonotype: Without the conserved terminal phenylalanine or tryptophan, this CDR3 likely stems from a read error. The rearrangement uses TRBV28 and TRBJ2-2; TRBD1 might be the D (6 bases). With 6 bases removed from V and 2 bases from J, the gap between germline ends came to 13 bases. There are 15 residues in the CDR3. Germline CDR1 is MDHEN and CDR2 is SYDVKM. CDR3 nucleotide sequence: TGTGCCAGCAGGCGGACAGAGAGAAACACCGGGGAGCTGTTTTTG. It encodes CASRRTERNTGELFL.

On this clonotype: Just one base apart from a much larger clone, this may be a read error. The genes are TRBV10-2 and TRBJ1-1, with D possibly being TRBD1 (6 bases). There are 14 residues in the CDR3. The V gene's germline CDR1 is WSHSY and CDR2 SAAADI. CDR3 sequence: CASNEQGMNTEAFF. The CDR3 DNA reads as TGCGCCAGCAATGAGCAGGGGATGAACACTGAAGCTTTCTTT.

This clonotype was seen at least ten times. The chain employs TRBV7-3 and TRBJ2-5; D might be TRBD2 (6 bases). From germline, CDR1 is SGHTA and CDR2 FQGTGA. Between the trimmed V and J ends, which lost 5 bases and 6 bases, there was a span of 16 bases. This CDR3 has 14 amino acids. The CDR3 nucleotides read TGTGCCAGCAGCCCTGACGGGAGTACAAAGACCCAGTACTTC. The encoded protein is CASSPDGSTKTQYF.

V gene TRBV7-8 combines with J gene TRBJ2-1; 8 bases line up with TRBD2. The CDR3 is 18 residues long. Looked up from germline, CDR1 is SGHVS and CDR2 is FQNEAQ. After removal of 5 bases from V and 12 bases from J, the junction contained 24 bases not matched to a gene. The CDR3 is CASSVEATGGTSYDGQFF. CDR3 in DNA: TGTGCCAGCAGCGTGGAAGCGACGGGGGGGACGTCCTACGATGGGCAGTTCTTC.

As to this clonotype: The missing conserved phenylalanine or tryptophan at the end of this CDR3 makes a read error likely. This chain uses TRBV29-1 with TRBJ1-2, with 9 bases lining up with TRBD1. The V gene end was trimmed by 7 bases and the J gene end by 4 bases; junction bases not matched to a gene: 10. The CDR3 runs 14 residues. Germline values: CDR1 SQVTM, CDR2 ANQGSEA. CDR3 bases: TGCAGCGCTACCGGGACAGGGTCCTTCTATGGCTACACCTCC. The encoded protein is CSATGTGSFYGYTS.